This T cell receptor (beta chain) was observed in a study of blood T cell repertoires in COVID-19 (dated by TCRdb to the early 2020s). In terms of the full investigation: Samples covering the acute and convalescent phases of COVID-19 were provided by collaborators in the United States, Italy and Spain. The prospective study material was composed of cDNA or gDNA derived from T cells, B-cell-depleted T cells, or PBMCs. Deeply sampled blood TCRbeta repertoires from subjects exposed to, actively infected with, or recovered from COVID-19 were included in the dataset. The repertoires were released in a freely available public database meant as a resource for research on the immune response to SARS-CoV-2. The samples were drawn from the first 160 participants of the ongoing ImmuneRACE study and from roughly 1,300 subjects provided by 6 global collaborators. Nearly every sample came with metadata listing a de-identified subject ID, COVID-19 status, age in years and sex. Where HLA class I and class II types were available, the types were taken from metadata supplied by the sample provider, not from assay-based typing. What the research found in general, with its limitations: The quantity of clinical and demographic metadata differed by source and by participant and was supplied without curation.

The collaborating institutions used their own protocols to collect whole blood in K2EDTA tubes. Collaborator samples were shipped for TCRbeta analysis as frozen whole blood, isolated PBMCs, or DNA extracted from either sample type. The immunoSEQ Assay, a bias-controlled multiplex PCR, was used to amplify TCRbeta CDR3 regions from genomic DNA. The published analysis was carried out like this. The number of nucleated cells in each sample was estimated by amplification of reference gene primers within the assay. Sequence reads were collapsed and filtered to measure the absolute abundance of every unique TCRbeta CDR3 rearrangement. For each sample, productive Simpson clonality was calculated as the square root of Simpson's diversity index across productive rearrangements. TCRdb re-hosts the immuneACCESS table, in-frame sequences only. Its copies lack some clones; in the studies checked, an unresolved V gene accounts for under half of them, and the cause for the rest is not known. Clonal size and the V and J genes are those of that table, whereas D and trimming came from the DNA. The sample contains 140,000 to 150,000 clones, 80% to 90% of them found a single time. Jointly, the top ten make up about 3.2% of the sample.

Taken from cysteine to phenylalanine, the CDR3 has 14 residues. The sequence is cut down to CDR3 DNA, 42 bases in frame from base 1. Clipping removes 3 bases from V and 7 bases from J, with 4 as the unmatched junction base count. CDR1 is given as SGHRS and CDR2 as YFSETQ, both from the germline V gene. A word on this clone: Its cognate antigen has yet to be identified. There are no base qualities to consult, and no much larger clone falls within one base.

The receptor was isolated from a man aged 55 to 70 with active or convalescent COVID-19. The V and J genes are TRBV5-1 and TRBJ1-5; a stretch of 10 junction bases matches TRBD1. The sample taken for sequencing was peripheral blood. CDR3 reads: CASSWGGQGQPQHF. The bases are TGCGCCAGCAGCTGGGGGGGACAGGGGCAGCCCCAGCATTTT.